Shown below are 20 T cell receptor beta chains from a single sample sequenced in a study of blood T cells in healthy people across ages. Alongside a J-beta primer mix, a sample-barcoded 5' primer served in a second PCR lasting roughly 7 to 11 cycles. MiXCR, applied by TCRdb to the 5' RACE reads, yields one record per CDR3 protein. The table lists approximately 900,000 distinct CDR3 sequences, 25% to 30% of them singletons. The sample also formed part of further work on T cells of mothers and their children.

Source material: blood. All receptors derive from a middle-aged woman in good health.

The rearrangement uses TRBV5-1 and TRBJ1-3; D remains unclear. The CDR3 is 14 residues long. V shed 3 bases and J shed 4 bases, with 11 bases lying between them. Germline V gene data show CDR1 as SGHRS and CDR2 as YFSETQ. CDR3 DNA sequence: TGCGCCAGCAGCTCACCTAGTTCGGGAAACACCATATATTTT. Protein sequence: CASSSPSSGNTIYF.

Only a few counts were recorded for this clonotype. The chain uses TRBV5-6 and TRBJ1-2; D is possibly TRBD1 (6 bases). The CDR3 is 15 amino acids. The V end lost 5 bases, the J end lost 4 bases, and 18 bases lay between the germline ends. Germline CDR1 and CDR2: SGHDT and YYEEEE. CDR3 sequence: CASSSGGANIYGYTF. The DNA of the CDR3 is TGTGCCAGCAGTTCGGGGGGGGCCAATATCTATGGCTACACCTTC. Complete variable domain (other parts from reference TRBV5-6 and TRBJ1-2): DAGVTQSPTHLIKTRGQQVTLRCSPKSGHDTVSWYQQALGQGPQFIFQYYEEEERQRGNFPDRFSGHQFPNYSSELNVNALLLGDSALYLCASSSGGANIYGYTFGSGTRLTVV.

V and J are TRBV12-3 or TRBV12-4 and TRBJ1-2, with D possibly being TRBD1 (6 bases). The V end lost 7 bases, the J end lost 0 bases, and 9 bases lay between the germline ends. The CDR3 runs 13 residues. CDR3 sequence (DNA): TGTGCCAGCAATACAGGGACTAACTATGGCTACACCTTC. Its translation is CASNTGTNYGYTF.

This clonotype was detected many times. The chain is built from TRBV28 and TRBJ2-7, with 7 bases lining up with TRBD1. Germline CDR1 is MDHEN and CDR2 is SYDVKM. The CDR3 runs 15 residues. V shed 8 bases, J shed 0 bases, and the junction held 10 bases outside the gene matches. The CDR3 sequence: CASSRGQHISYEQYF. Here the CDR3 DNA reads TGTGCCAGCTCGAGGGGACAGCATATCTCCTACGAGCAGTACTTC.

This clonotype has a handful of counts. The V call is TRBV27, the J call TRBJ2-5; TRBD1 might be the D (5 bases). The CDR3 consists of 15 residues. CDR1 is MNHEY, CDR2 SMNVEV, per germline (reference sequence). Trimming stripped 3 bases from V and 2 bases from J, with 13 bases between. This CDR3 is CASSFAAGSQETQYF. Written as DNA, the CDR3 is TGTGCCAGCAGTTTTGCGGCAGGGTCACAAGAGACCCAGTACTTC.

V is TRBV29-1 and J is TRBJ1-5, with TRBD1 matching over 7 bases. Germline lookup yields CDR1 SQVTM and CDR2 ANQGSEA. V was clipped by 4 bases and J by 0 bases; unmatched bases: 6. The CDR3 is made up of 15 amino acids. CDR3 sequence (DNA): TGCAGCGTTGCCTTAACAGGGGATAGCAATCAGCCCCAGCATTTT. Protein sequence: CSVALTGDSNQPQHF.

This chain joins TRBV9 and TRBJ1-1, with TRBD1 identical over 7 bases. This CDR3 comprises 16 residues. J gave up 7 bases and V 4 bases, and 16 bases lay outside the gene matches. Germline values: CDR1 SGDLS, CDR2 YYNGEE. The CDR3 DNA is TGTGCCAGCAGCCCCCGACAGGGACCCACGGGCTATGAAGCTTTCTTT. Amino acid sequence: CASSPRQGPTGYEAFF.

This clonotype was seen only a few times. V gene TRBV24-1 combines with J gene TRBJ2-1, with a tentative D call TRBD2 (5 bases). Germline CDR1 reads KGHDR; CDR2 reads SFDVKD. This CDR3 contains 15 residues. Deletions cut 6 bases from V and 0 bases from J, with 11 bases between. The CDR3, as DNA: TGTGCCACCAGTCTCGACTACGGCTCCTACAATGAGCAGTTCTTC. Translated, it gives CATSLDYGSYNEQFF.

The V gene is TRBV7-2, the J gene TRBJ2-5; TRBD2 might be the D (5 bases). V shed 2 bases and J shed 11 bases, with 33 bases lying between them. The CDR3 covers 19 residues. The germline V gene encodes CDR1 SGHTA and CDR2 FQGNSA. The CDR3 DNA follows: TGTGCCAGCAGCTTATCTTTTCCGGTAGTTGCGGGCAGGTACAATGAGCAGTACTTC. This gives the protein CASSLSFPVVAGRYNEQYF.

The chain has TRBV20-1 and TRBJ2-2, with 12 nucleotides matching TRBD2. J lost 5 bases, V lost 5 bases, and 3 bases had no gene match. CDR1 DFQATT and CDR2 SNEGSKA come from the germline V gene (reference sequence). There are 14 residues in the CDR3. This CDR3 reads CSASLAGGTGELFF. The CDR3 coding sequence is TGCAGTGCTTCGCTAGCGGGAGGGACCGGGGAGCTGTTTTTT.

This chain uses TRBV7-2 with TRBJ2-1; TRBD1 is a possible D gene (5 bases). CDR3 size: 14 residues. Per the germline V gene, CDR1 is SGHTA and CDR2 is FQGNSA. The V gene lost 7 bases and the J gene lost 7 bases, with 17 bases spanning the gap. The CDR3 DNA sequence: TGTGCCAGCAACTTGGGCCAAAACAGGAATGAGCAGTTCTTC. As protein: CASNLGQNRNEQFF.

This clonotype was seen more than once but under ten times. The V and J genes are TRBV28 and TRBJ1-1; D gene uncertain. CDR3 length equals 11 residues. V lost 2 bases and J 11 bases, leaving 9 bases between the germline ends. The germline gives CDR1 MDHEN, CDR2 SYDVKM. In nucleotides, the CDR3 is TGTGCCAGCAGTTTAGGGCCGGTGGCTTTCTTT. It yields the protein CASSLGPVAFF.

This clonotype showed up just a few times. This chain uses TRBV20-1 with TRBJ1-5; no firm D call. Trimming took off 5 bases at V and 3 bases at J, with 11 bases between the two ends. From germline, CDR1 is DFQATT and CDR2 SNEGSKA (reference sequence). The CDR3 is made up of 13 amino acids. In DNA, the CDR3 is TGCAGTGCTCGGGAGGTGATCAATCAGCCCCAGCATTTT. Amino acids: CSAREVINQPQHF.

The sample holds many counts of this clonotype. The gene calls are TRBV29-1 and TRBJ1-1, with D possibly being TRBD1 (5 bases). The CDR3 runs to 12 residues. V was trimmed by 3 bases and J by 5 bases, leaving 10 bases between them. Germline assignment: CDR1 SQVTM and CDR2 ANQGSEA. The CDR3 region is CSVDRGWTEAFF. CDR3 nucleotide sequence: TGCAGCGTTGACCGGGGCTGGACTGAAGCTTTCTTT.

This clonotype was seen a handful of times. This rearrangement joins TRBV5-1 to TRBJ1-2; D gene unclear. V dropped 4 bases and J dropped 5 bases, with 9 bases sitting between them. The CDR3 is made up of 12 amino acids. Germline V gives CDR1 SGHRS, CDR2 YFSETQ. The CDR3 sequence: CASSNERYGYTF. Here the CDR3 DNA reads TGCGCCAGCAGCAACGAGAGATATGGCTACACCTTC.

This clonotype appeared many times. The chain employs TRBV20-1 and TRBJ1-2, with D tentatively TRBD1 (6 bases). V lost 5 bases, J lost 5 bases, and 21 bases lay in between. The CDR3 runs to 15 residues. Germline-derived CDR1 and CDR2 are DFQATT and SNEGSKA (reference sequence). The CDR3: CSAPKIRGGGYGYTF. The CDR3 region has the DNA TGCAGTGCTCCAAAAATCAGGGGAGGGGGGTATGGCTACACCTTC.

V and J are TRBV6-5 and TRBJ2-5; the D is unclear. Gene TRBJ2-7 matches the end of the DNA better, so the J call may be wrong. This CDR3 region has 15 residues. Looked up from germline, CDR1 is MNHEY and CDR2 is SVGAGI. CDR3 bases: TGTGCCAGCAGCCTGACGGCCGATCCCTCCTACGAGCAGTACTTC. This translates into CASSLTADPSYEQYF.

The chain joins TRBV6-1 to TRBJ2-1; 10 bases fit TRBD1. Per germline, CDR1 MNHNS and CDR2 SASEGT. The CDR3 totals 17 residues. With 6 bases clipped from V and 6 bases from J, the junction kept 14 bases outside the gene matches. The CDR3 sequence: CASSRPGQGGRGNEQFF. As DNA, the CDR3 is TGTGCCAGCAGCCGCCCAGGACAGGGGGGACGGGGCAATGAGCAGTTCTTC.

The chain carries TRBV12-3 or TRBV12-4 and TRBJ1-2, with D perhaps TRBD1 (5 bases). The V end was cut by 5 bases, the J end by 8 bases, with 21 bases between. This CDR3 comprises 15 residues. The CDR3 DNA follows: TGTGCCAGCAGTCCCGGGGGACGGGGAGTTAGAGGCTACACCTTC. Its translation: CASSPGGRGVRGYTF.

The chain carries TRBV5-1 and TRBJ2-3; 15 nucleotides agree with TRBD2. The V and J ends lost 5 bases and 0 bases, in that order; junction bases with no gene match: 7. This CDR3 region has 18 residues. Germline-derived CDR1 and CDR2 are SGHRS and YFSETQ. Written as DNA, the CDR3 is TGCGCCAGCAGGCAAGCCGGGACTAGCGGGGGGAGCACAGATACGCAGTATTTT. Translated, it gives CASRQAGTSGGSTDTQYF.